Listed below are T cell receptor beta chains from one sample, sequenced in a study of OX40 agonist ivuxolimab in advanced cancers. Produced via immunoSEQ multiplex PCR; TCRdb's table is partial and in-frame only. Of under 65,000 clones detected, roughly 90% appear once; the ten largest clones hold around 19%. The sequenced sample was CD4+ or CD8+ T cells sorted from blood, obtained in a trial of the OX40 agonist ivuxolimab. These receptors were obtained from an adult with an advanced solid tumor such as melanoma, head and neck, liver or kidney cancer. CDR3s include the opening cysteine and the closing phenylalanine or tryptophan. Fields, in order: V gene, J gene, clone size, D gene, CDR3 protein, CDR3 DNA. D genes are given only for firm matches. Clone size is not always given. Where it is, it says once, few, many or a class for expanded clones.

>TRBV7-9|TRBJ2-7|NA|TRBD1
CASSFRTGDEQYF
TGTGCCAGCAGCTTTAGGACAGGAGACGAGCAGTACTTC
>TRBV4-1|TRBJ1-5|NA|NA
CASSYGAWGNQPQHF
TGCGCCAGCAGCTACGGTGCTTGGGGCAATCAGCCTCAGCATTTT
>TRBV7-8|TRBJ2-7|NA|TRBD1
CASQPRDRDSYEQYF
TGTGCCAGCCAGCCCCGGGACAGGGACTCCTACGAGCAGTACTTC
>TRBV7-6|TRBJ2-1|NA|NA
CASSLVGWGAGNEQFF
TGTGCCAGCAGCTTAGTCGGTTGGGGGGCGGGTAATGAGCAGTTCTTC
>TRBV7-8|TRBJ2-7|NA|NA
CASSLGSDSYEQYF
TGTGCCAGCAGCTTAGGAAGTGATTCCTACGAGCAGTACTTC
>TRBV7-9|TRBJ1-1|NA|TRBD1
CASSPGTGRFTEAFF
TGTGCCAGCAGCCCGGGGACAGGGCGGTTCACTGAAGCTTTCTTT
>TRBV18|TRBJ1-5|NA|TRBD1
CASSPGTEPQHF
TGTGCCAGCTCACCAGGGACAGAGCCCCAGCATTTT
>TRBV5-8|TRBJ1-1|NA|NA
CASSLRGVTEAFF
TGTGCCAGCAGCTTGAGAGGGGTCACTGAAGCTTTCTTT
>TRBV27|TRBJ2-7|NA|NA
CASAYSAAYEQYF
TGTGCCAGCGCCTACAGCGCAGCCTACGAGCAGTACTTC
>TRBV6-1|TRBJ1-1|NA|NA
CASSEWGNTEAFF
TGTGCCAGCAGTGAATGGGGGAACACTGAAGCTTTCTTT
>TRBV5-1|TRBJ2-7|NA|NA
CASSADSLAYEQYF
TGCGCCAGCAGCGCGGACAGCCTAGCCTACGAGCAGTACTTC
>TRBV4-1|TRBJ1-5|NA|NA
CASSQSTQGNQPQHF
TGCGCCAGCAGCCAATCTACGCAGGGTAATCAGCCCCAGCATTTT
>TRBV6-1|TRBJ2-3|NA|NA
CASSEENSYTDTQYF
TGTGCCAGCAGTGAAGAAAACAGCTACACAGATACGCAGTATTTT
>TRBV7-9|TRBJ2-1|NA|TRBD1
CASSSGQGLEEQFF
TGTGCCAGCAGCTCCGGACAGGGCTTGGAGGAGCAGTTCTTC
>TRBV10-1|TRBJ1-1|once|NA
CASSQGWSTEAFF
TGCGCCAGCAGCCAGGGTTGGAGCACTGAAGCTTTCTTT
>TRBV4-1|TRBJ1-2|NA|NA
CASSQNGPTNYGYTF
TGCGCCAGCAGCCAAAACGGGCCGACGAACTATGGCTACACCTTC
>TRBV6-1|TRBJ2-1|NA|TRBD2
CASGTSGRGEQFF
TGTGCCTCCGGGACTAGCGGGCGAGGTGAGCAGTTCTTC
>TRBV30|TRBJ2-7|once|TRBD1
CAWSVGTGGWGEQYF
TGTGCCTGGAGTGTAGGGACAGGGGGTTGGGGCGAGCAGTACTTC
>TRBV4-1|TRBJ2-2|NA|TRBD2
CASSQDLLAAGELFF
TGCGCCAGCAGCCAAGATTTACTAGCGGCCGGGGAGCTGTTTTTT
>TRBV4-1|TRBJ1-1|NA|NA
CASRPGGANTEAFF
TGCGCCAGCAGGCCGGGGGGGGCGAACACTGAAGCTTTCTTT
>TRBV18|TRBJ2-7|NA|NA
CASSSGNNEQYF
TGTGCCAGCTCCTCAGGGAATAACGAGCAGTACTTC
>TRBV7-9|TRBJ2-3|NA|TRBD2
CASSPASGITDTQYF
TGTGCCAGCAGCCCCGCTAGCGGCATCACAGATACGCAGTATTTT
>TRBV6-5|TRBJ1-1|NA|NA
CASSGWGVAFF
TGTGCCAGCAGTGGTTGGGGAGTGGCTTTCTTT
>TRBV28|TRBJ2-5|NA|NA
CASSGETQYF
TGTGCCAGCAGCGGGGAGACCCAGTACTTC
>TRBV7-9|TRBJ1-4|NA|TRBD1
CASSPRDSLNEKLFF
TGTGCCAGCAGCCCCCGGGACAGCTTAAATGAAAAACTGTTTTTT
>TRBV5-1|TRBJ2-7|NA|NA
CASSLGALEQYF
TGCGCCAGCAGCTTGGGGGCCCTCGAGCAGTACTTC
>TRBV9|TRBJ2-2|NA|NA
CASSVGDYPNTGELFF
TGTGCCAGCAGCGTAGGTGACTACCCGAACACCGGGGAGCTGTTTTTT
>TRBV27|TRBJ2-5|NA|NA
CASSLDGAQYF
TGTGCCAGCAGTCTGGACGGGGCCCAGTACTTC
>TRBV5-1|TRBJ2-1|NA|NA
CASLTGDPNYNEQFF
TGCGCCAGCTTAACCGGGGACCCGAATTACAATGAGCAGTTCTTC